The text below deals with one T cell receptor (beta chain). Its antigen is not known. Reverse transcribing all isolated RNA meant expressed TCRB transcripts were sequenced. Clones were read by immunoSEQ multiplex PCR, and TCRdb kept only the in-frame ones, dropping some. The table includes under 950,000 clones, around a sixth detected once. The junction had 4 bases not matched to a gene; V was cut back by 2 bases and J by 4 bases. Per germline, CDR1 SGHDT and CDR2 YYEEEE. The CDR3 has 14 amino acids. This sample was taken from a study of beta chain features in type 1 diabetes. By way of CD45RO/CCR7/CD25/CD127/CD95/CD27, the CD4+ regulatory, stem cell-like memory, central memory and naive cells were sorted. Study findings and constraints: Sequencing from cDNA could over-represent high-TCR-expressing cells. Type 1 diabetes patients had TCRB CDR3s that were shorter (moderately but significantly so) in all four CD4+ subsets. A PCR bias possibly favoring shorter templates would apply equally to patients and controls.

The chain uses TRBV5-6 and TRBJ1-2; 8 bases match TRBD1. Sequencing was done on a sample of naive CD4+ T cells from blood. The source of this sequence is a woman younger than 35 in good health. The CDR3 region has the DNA TGTGCCAGCAGCTTCGGACAGGGCGGCTATGGCTACACCTTC. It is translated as CASSFGQGGYGYTF.